The entry below describes one TCR beta chain. Study members were between about 18 and 95 years old and lived in 20 to 30 US regions. The data stem from a study of blood T cell repertoires in COVID-19. Study overall: The United States, Italy and Spain provided the acute and convalescent COVID-19 samples.

V shed 4 bases, J shed 8 bases, and the junction held 7 bases outside the gene matches. Germline V gives CDR1 SEHNR, CDR2 FQNEAQ (reference sequence). The CDR3 is 14 amino acids. Libraries were prepared by immunoSEQ multiplex PCR; TCRdb keeps only in-frame clonotypes and omits some of them. This table holds 150,000 or so clones, roughly 84% found once. The receptor was isolated from a man in his fifties or sixties who had recovered from COVID-19. Material: PBMCs or T cells enriched from blood (not recorded which). V is TRBV7-9 and J is TRBJ1-2; 10 positions match TRBD1. The CDR3 sequence: CASSYGQGVGGYTF. The CDR3 DNA is TGTGCCAGCAGCTATGGACAGGGGGTAGGCGGCTACACCTTC.